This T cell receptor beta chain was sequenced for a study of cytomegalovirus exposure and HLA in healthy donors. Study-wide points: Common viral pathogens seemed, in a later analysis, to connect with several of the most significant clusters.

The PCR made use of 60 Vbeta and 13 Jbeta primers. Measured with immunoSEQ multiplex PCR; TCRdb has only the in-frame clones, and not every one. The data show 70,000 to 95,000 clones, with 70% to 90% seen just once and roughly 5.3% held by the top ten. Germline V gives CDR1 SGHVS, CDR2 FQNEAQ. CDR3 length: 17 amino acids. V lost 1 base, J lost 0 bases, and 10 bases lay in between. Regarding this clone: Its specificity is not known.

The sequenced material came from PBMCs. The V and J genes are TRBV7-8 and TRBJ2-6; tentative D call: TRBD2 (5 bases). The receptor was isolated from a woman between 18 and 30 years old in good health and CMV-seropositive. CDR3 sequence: CASSLDTGYSGANVLTF. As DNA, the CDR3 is TGTGCCAGCAGCTTAGATACGGGGTACTCTGGGGCCAACGTCCTGACTTTC.